Below are 19 T cell receptor beta chains sequenced from a single sample in a study of shared clonotypes between healthy human individuals. The protocol was immunoSEQ multiplex PCR, while the TCRdb copy is restricted to in-frame clones and leaves out a portion. The sample lists about 600,000 clones; approximately 97% were seen once. Sequenced: naive CD4+ T cells sorted from blood. As for subset: CD45RA+ positively selected. The source is a woman aged 30 to 39 in good health.

The CDR3 DNA is TGTGCCAGCTCATCGCCTAGCGGGAGTGGGGAGCAGTACTTC. Encoded protein: CASSSPSGSGEQYF. The chain links TRBV18 to TRBJ2-7; 10 nucleotides line up with TRBD2. CDR1 is KGHSH, CDR2 LQKENI, per germline. The J segment lost 7 bases and the V segment lost 5 bases, leaving 8 bases of the junction unmatched. The CDR3 extends over 14 amino acids.

This chain joins TRBV28 and TRBJ2-7; D call uncertain. Trimming stripped 3 bases from V and 3 bases from J, with 3 bases between. Germline values: CDR1 MDHEN, CDR2 SYDVKM. The CDR3 loop spans 11 amino acids. Here the CDR3 DNA reads TGTGCCAGCAGTTTTTTCTACGAGCAGTACTTC. Translating gives CASSFFYEQYF.

V gene TRBV6-5 combines with J gene TRBJ2-2, with TRBD1 matching 9 bases. The germline V gene encodes CDR1 MNHEY and CDR2 SVGAGI. The CDR3 loop spans 16 amino acids. Trimming took 0 bases from V and 4 from J; bases not matched to a gene: 3. This chain's CDR3 is CASSYSRGQGTGELFF. Written as DNA, the CDR3 is TGTGCCAGCAGTTACTCGCGGGGACAGGGCACCGGGGAGCTGTTTTTT.

The V call is TRBV4-1, the J call TRBJ2-7; no firm D call. Germline assignment: CDR1 MGHRA and CDR2 YSYEKL. The CDR3 length is 14 residues. V was cut by 1 base and J by 3 bases, with 10 bases left in between. For the CDR3, the DNA is TGCGCCAGCAGCCAAGGGACGTGGGTCTACGAGCAGTACTTC. Translating gives CASSQGTWVYEQYF.

V and J are TRBV29-1 and TRBJ2-4; the match to TRBD1 covers 11 bases. The CDR3 runs to 15 residues. J was trimmed by 2 bases and V by 7 bases; bases with no gene match: 7. From germline, CDR1 is SQVTM and CDR2 ANQGSEA. CDR3 sequence reads: CSGTGTGGSKNIQYF. The CDR3 DNA follows: TGCAGCGGAACCGGGACAGGGGGATCCAAAAACATTCAGTACTTC.

This chain links TRBV4-1 with TRBJ1-1, with TRBD1 matching 8 bases. CDR3 length: 15 amino acids. The V gene's germline CDR1 is MGHRA and CDR2 YSYEKL. The J segment lost 4 bases and the V segment lost 1 base, leaving 5 bases of the junction unmatched. The CDR3 loop reads CASSQGQGLITEAFF. The CDR3 coding sequence is TGCGCCAGCAGCCAAGGACAGGGGCTAATCACTGAAGCTTTCTTT.

The chain uses TRBV4-1 and TRBJ2-7; 8 nucleotides align to TRBD1. This CDR3 spans 15 amino acids. The V gene end was trimmed by 1 base and the J gene end by 4 bases; junction bases not matched to a gene: 6. CDR1 is MGHRA, CDR2 YSYEKL, per germline. Here the CDR3 reads CASSQAGTGGYEQYF. The DNA of the CDR3 is TGCGCCAGCAGCCAAGCCGGGACAGGCGGGTACGAGCAGTACTTC.

The V and J genes are TRBV7-3 and TRBJ2-3; possible D gene TRBD2, 6 bases. The CDR3 loop spans 15 amino acids. Trimming pared 1 base from V and 2 bases from J, leaving 10 bases between. The germline V gene has CDR1 SGHTA and CDR2 FQGTGA. CDR3 DNA: TGTGCCAGCAGCTTAAACGGGAGTCCCACAGATACGCAGTATTTT. It encodes CASSLNGSPTDTQYF.

This clone was observed a single time. The rearrangement uses TRBV4-1 and TRBJ1-1; D may be TRBD1 (6 bases). Trimming removed 1 base at V and 7 bases at J, with 25 bases between. Germline V gives CDR1 MGHRA, CDR2 YSYEKL. CDR3 length: 18 amino acids. CDR3 DNA sequence: TGCGCCAGCAGCCAAGTACTGGGGCGGCGCGAGGACAGTGTTGAAGCTTTCTTT. Residues: CASSQVLGRREDSVEAFF.

The rearrangement uses TRBV9 and TRBJ2-7; D gene ambiguous. The V and J ends lost 0 bases and 1 base respectively, with 5 bases between them. The CDR3 extends over 13 amino acids. CDR1 is SGDLS, CDR2 YYNGEE, per germline. The CDR3 sequence is CASSVGPSYEQYF. The DNA for the CDR3 is TGTGCCAGCAGCGTAGGACCTTCCTACGAGCAGTACTTC.

V gene TRBV19 combines with J gene TRBJ2-7; 9 nucleotides agree with TRBD2. The CDR3 runs to 16 residues. Unmatched junction bases numbered 11, after V lost 4 bases and J lost 4 bases. Per the germline V gene, CDR1 is LNHDA and CDR2 is SQIVND (reference sequence). The CDR3 DNA follows: TGTGCCAGTAGTACCCCCTCCGGGACTAGCTTTTACGAGCAGTACTTC. It is translated as CASSTPSGTSFYEQYF.

The J gene is TRBJ1-4, the V gene TRBV6-1; D is possibly TRBD1 (5 bases). Trimming cost V 1 base and J 3 bases, with 18 bases left between them. The CDR3 consists of 18 residues. Germline CDR1 MNHNS, CDR2 SASEGT. In DNA form, the CDR3 reads TGTGCCAGCAGTGAAGTTCCGCCAGGGCGGAGGGCTAATGAAAAACTGTTTTTT. It yields the protein CASSEVPPGRRANEKLFF.

V is TRBV15 and J is TRBJ1-5; 7 bases line up with TRBD1. The junction had 17 bases not matched to a gene; V was cut back by 0 bases and J by 0 bases. The CDR3 totals 21 residues. CDR1 and CDR2 (germline): LNHNV, YYDKDF (reference sequence). The CDR3 here is CATSRDRDSAEIEYSNQPQHF. The CDR3 DNA is TGTGCCACCAGCAGAGATCGGGACAGTGCCGAGATCGAATATAGCAATCAGCCCCAGCATTTT.

V usage is TRBV5-1 and J usage is TRBJ1-2, with TRBD1 as a possible D gene (6 bases). The CDR3 is 15 amino acids. CDR1 is SGHRS and CDR2 is YFSETQ in the germline V gene. Deletions cut 3 bases from V and 4 bases from J, with 16 bases between. CDR3 bases: TGCGCCAGCAGCTATACAGGGAGTTTGACCTATGGCTACACCTTC. This encodes CASSYTGSLTYGYTF.

The chain joins TRBV14 to TRBJ2-6, with TRBD1 as a possible D gene (6 bases). The CDR3 loop spans 19 amino acids. Germline V gene lookup returns CDR1 SGHDN and CDR2 FVKESK. V lost 1 base and J 0 bases, leaving 16 bases between the germline ends. This chain's CDR3 is CASSQVTGQIPSGANVLTF. The CDR3 DNA follows: TGTGCCAGCAGCCAAGTTACAGGACAGATACCCTCTGGGGCCAACGTCCTGACTTTC.

In its sample, this clone was seen once. CDR3 loop: CASSTLPAGVDEQYF. Written as DNA, the CDR3 is TGTGCCAGTAGTACCCTCCCAGCGGGAGTCGACGAGCAGTACTTC. This sequence joins TRBV19 and TRBJ2-7, with 8 bases that match TRBD2. Germline trimming cut 4 bases from V and 5 bases from J; bases unmatched to any gene: 10. This CDR3 is built from 15 residues. Germline V gene sequence: CDR1 LNHDA, CDR2 SQIVND (reference sequence).

This rearrangement joins TRBV27 to TRBJ1-2, with 7 bases identical to TRBD1. The CDR3 runs 14 residues. The germline gives CDR1 MNHEY, CDR2 SMNVEV (reference sequence). V shed 6 bases and J 3 bases; nucleotides not matched to a gene: 7. The CDR3 reads CASRSTGSDYGYTF. The DNA of the CDR3 is TGTGCCAGCAGATCGACAGGGTCGGACTATGGCTACACCTTC.

V and J are TRBV19 and TRBJ2-3; 12 nucleotides match TRBD2. V gave up 7 bases and J gave up 3 bases; unmatched junction bases: 8. Germline CDR1 and CDR2: LNHDA and SQIVND (reference sequence). CDR3 length: 16 amino acids. The CDR3 loop reads CASKSASGRGTDTQYF. CDR3 DNA: TGTGCCAGTAAGAGCGCTAGCGGGAGGGGAACAGATACGCAGTATTTT.

V is TRBV5-5 and J is TRBJ1-5; the D gene is possibly TRBD1 (5 bases). Germline CDR1 SGHKS, CDR2 YYEKEE (reference sequence). Trimming took 4 bases from V and 7 from J, leaving 18 bases between them. This CDR3 is 15 amino acids long. CDR3 nucleotides: TGTGCCAGCAGCCCGGGGACGGGGCAGCTCCAGCCCCAGCATTTT. Its protein is CASSPGTGQLQPQHF.